These 8 T cell receptor beta chains originate from one sample sequenced in a study of blood T cells in healthy people across ages. Combining a sample-barcoded 5' primer with a J-beta primer mix, a second PCR ran for roughly 7 to 12 cycles. TCRdb independently ran MiXCR on the 5' RACE reads; one entry per CDR3 protein. The data contain around 2 million distinct CDR3 sequences, more than 35% of them singletons. Sequencing used blood. The receptors here all came from a human donor in good health.

The rearrangement links TRBV5-1 to TRBJ2-7; TRBD2 might be the D (5 bases). Trimming shortened V by 2 bases and J by 2 bases, and 11 bases separated the two germline ends. Germline V gives CDR1 SGHRS, CDR2 YFSETQ. The CDR3 runs 14 residues. CDR3 in DNA: TGCGCCAGCAGCTTTGGGTCGGGAACCTACGAGCAGTACTTC. Translating gives CASSFGSGTYEQYF.

This clonotype was counted between two and nine times. V usage is TRBV7-2 and J usage is TRBJ1-6, with D possibly TRBD1 on 5 matching bases. V lost 7 bases and J lost 0, with 16 bases in between. There are 17 residues in the CDR3. Germline-derived CDR1 and CDR2 are SGHTA and FQGNSA. CDR3 sequence (DNA): TGTGCCAGCAAAAGAGGGGTCGGGAACTCCTATAATTCACCCCTCCACTTT. It specifies CASKRGVGNSYNSPLHF.

In this sample, this clonotype turned up a few times. The chain couples TRBV7-2 to TRBJ1-2, with D uncertain. This CDR3 spans 16 amino acids. Germline V gene data show CDR1 as SGHTA and CDR2 as FQGNSA. V lost 1 base and J lost 0, with 12 bases in between. The CDR3 sequence is CASSLVFRLANYGYTF. The DNA of the CDR3 is TGTGCCAGCAGCTTAGTCTTCAGGTTAGCTAACTATGGCTACACCTTC.

This clonotype was picked up a small number of times. The chain carries TRBV29-1 and TRBJ2-5; possibly TRBD1 for D (5 bases). Germline V gene lookup returns CDR1 SQVTM and CDR2 ANQGSEA. The CDR3 spans 12 residues. V was pared by 6 bases and J by 5 bases, with 13 bases between. The CDR3 coding sequence is TGCAGCGTAACAGGCTTCACGGAGACCCAGTACTTC. Translating it yields CSVTGFTETQYF.

The chain recombines TRBV20-1 with TRBJ2-1; 9 positions match TRBD2. The CDR3 is 16 residues long. Trimming cost V 2 bases and J 1 base; bases outside gene matches: 6. Per germline, CDR1 DFQATT and CDR2 SNEGSKA (reference sequence). In DNA form, the CDR3 reads TGCAGTGCTAGATTAGCGGGGGCTGGGTCCTACAATGAGCAGTTCTTC. Translating it yields CSARLAGAGSYNEQFF.

The V and J genes are TRBV29-1 and TRBJ1-2; TRBD1 is a possible D gene (5 bases). The CDR3 has 12 amino acids. V lost 7 bases and J 1 base, leaving 10 bases between the germline ends. CDR1 is SQVTM and CDR2 is ANQGSEA in the germline V gene. The CDR3 is CSGGGVNYGYTF. In DNA form, the CDR3 reads TGCAGCGGTGGAGGGGTTAACTATGGCTACACCTTC.

V is TRBV5-1 and J is TRBJ1-4, with a tentative D call TRBD1 (6 bases). Trimming shortened V by 0 bases and J by 7 bases, and 13 bases separated the two germline ends. CDR1 and CDR2 from the germline V gene are SGHRS and YFSETQ. The CDR3 is 15 amino acids. The CDR3 DNA reads as TGCGCCAGCAGCTTGGGCAGGGGAAGAAGTGAAAAACTGTTTTTT. Translating gives CASSLGRGRSEKLFF.

This chain connects TRBV7-2 to TRBJ2-3, with 13 bases lining up with TRBD2. Germline CDR1 reads SGHTA; CDR2 reads FQGNSA. This CDR3 spans 17 amino acids. Trimming removed 0 bases from V and 6 bases from J; junction bases left unmatched: 6. CDR3 sequence (DNA): TGTGCCAGCAGCTTAGCCCAACTAGCGGGGGGGCGGGATACGCAGTATTTT. Translated, it gives CASSLAQLAGGRDTQYF.